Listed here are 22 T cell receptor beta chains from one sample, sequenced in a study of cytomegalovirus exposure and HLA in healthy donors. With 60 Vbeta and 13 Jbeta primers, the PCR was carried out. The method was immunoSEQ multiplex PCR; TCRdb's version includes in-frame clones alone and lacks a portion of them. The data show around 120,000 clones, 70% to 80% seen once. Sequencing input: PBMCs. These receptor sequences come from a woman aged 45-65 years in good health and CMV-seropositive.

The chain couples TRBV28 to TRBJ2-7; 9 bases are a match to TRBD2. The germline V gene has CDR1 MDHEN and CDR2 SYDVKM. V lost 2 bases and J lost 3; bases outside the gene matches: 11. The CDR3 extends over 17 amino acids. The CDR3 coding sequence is TGTGCCAGCAGTTTAAGACTAGCGGCCGGGGTGTACTACGAGCAGTACTTC. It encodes CASSLRLAAGVYYEQYF. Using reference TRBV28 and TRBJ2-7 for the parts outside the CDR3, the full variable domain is DVKVTQSSRYLVKRTGEKVFLECVQDMDHENMFWYRQDPGLGLRLIYFSYDVKMKEKGDIPEGYSVSREKKERFSLILESASTNQTSMYLCASSLRLAAGVYYEQYFGPGTRLTVT.

The CDR3 protein is CASSLDKYYEQYF. In DNA form, the CDR3 reads TGTGCCAGCAGCTTAGACAAATACTACGAGCAGTACTTC. The chain uses TRBV7-2 and TRBJ2-7; D remains ambiguous. Germline loops: CDR1 SGHTA, CDR2 FQGNSA. The CDR3 is made up of 13 amino acids. Trimming cost V 1 base and J 3 bases, with 7 bases left between them.

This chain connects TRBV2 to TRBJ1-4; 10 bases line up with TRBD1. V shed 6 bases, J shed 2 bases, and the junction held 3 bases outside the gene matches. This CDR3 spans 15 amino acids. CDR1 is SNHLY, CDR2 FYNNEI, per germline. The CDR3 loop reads CASRRQGATNEKLFF. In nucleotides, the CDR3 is TGTGCCAGCAGGCGACAGGGGGCTACTAATGAAAAACTGTTTTTT.

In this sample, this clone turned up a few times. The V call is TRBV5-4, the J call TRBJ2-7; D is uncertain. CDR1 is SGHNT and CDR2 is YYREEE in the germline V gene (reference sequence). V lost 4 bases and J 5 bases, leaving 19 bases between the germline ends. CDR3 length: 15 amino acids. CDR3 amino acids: CASSSPGRQTDEQYF. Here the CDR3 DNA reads TGTGCCAGCAGCAGCCCAGGAAGGCAGACGGACGAGCAGTACTTC. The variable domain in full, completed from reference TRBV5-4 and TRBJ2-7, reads ETGVTQSPTHLIKTRGQQVTLRCSSQSGHNTVSWYQQALGQGPQFIFQYYREEENGRGNFPPRFSGLQFPNYSSELNVNALELDDSALYLCASSSPGRQTDEQYFGPGTRLTVT.

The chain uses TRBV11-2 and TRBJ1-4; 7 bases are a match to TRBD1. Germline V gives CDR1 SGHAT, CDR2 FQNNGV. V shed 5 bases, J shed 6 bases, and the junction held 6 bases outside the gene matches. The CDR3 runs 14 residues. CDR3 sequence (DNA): TGTGCCAGCAGCGGAGACAGGGCGGATGAAAAACTGTTTTTT. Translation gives CASSGDRADEKLFF.

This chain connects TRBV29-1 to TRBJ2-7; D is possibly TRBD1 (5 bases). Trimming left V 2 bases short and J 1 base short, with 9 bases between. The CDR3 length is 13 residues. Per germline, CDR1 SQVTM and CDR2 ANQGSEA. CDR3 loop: CSVESDISYEQYF. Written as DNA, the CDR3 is TGCAGCGTTGAATCGGACATATCCTACGAGCAGTACTTC.

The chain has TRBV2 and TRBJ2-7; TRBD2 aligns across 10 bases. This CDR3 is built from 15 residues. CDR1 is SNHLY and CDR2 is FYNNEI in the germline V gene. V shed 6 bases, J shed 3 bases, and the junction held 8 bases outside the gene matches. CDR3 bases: TGTGCCAGCAGCGAAAAAACTAGCGGGAACTACGAGCAGTACTTC. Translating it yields CASSEKTSGNYEQYF.

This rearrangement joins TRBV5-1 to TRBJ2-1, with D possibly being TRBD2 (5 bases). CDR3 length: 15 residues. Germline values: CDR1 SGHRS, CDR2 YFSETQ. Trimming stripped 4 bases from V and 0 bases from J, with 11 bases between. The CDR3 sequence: CASSGIGSSYNEQFF. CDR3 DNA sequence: TGCGCCAGCAGCGGGATTGGGAGCTCCTACAATGAGCAGTTCTTC.

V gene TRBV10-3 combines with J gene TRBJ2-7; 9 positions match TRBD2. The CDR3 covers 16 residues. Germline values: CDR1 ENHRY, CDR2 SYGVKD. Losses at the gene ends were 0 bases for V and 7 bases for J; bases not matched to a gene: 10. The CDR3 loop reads CAISESGREGPGEQYF. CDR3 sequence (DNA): TGTGCCATCAGTGAGTCCGGGCGGGAGGGCCCAGGGGAGCAGTACTTC.

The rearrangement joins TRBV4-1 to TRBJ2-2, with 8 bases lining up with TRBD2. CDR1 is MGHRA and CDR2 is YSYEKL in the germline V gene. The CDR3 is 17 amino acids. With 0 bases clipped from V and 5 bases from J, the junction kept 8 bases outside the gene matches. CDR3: CASSQEGTGLATGELFF. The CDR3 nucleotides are TGCGCCAGCAGCCAAGAAGGCACCGGACTAGCAACCGGGGAGCTGTTTTTT.

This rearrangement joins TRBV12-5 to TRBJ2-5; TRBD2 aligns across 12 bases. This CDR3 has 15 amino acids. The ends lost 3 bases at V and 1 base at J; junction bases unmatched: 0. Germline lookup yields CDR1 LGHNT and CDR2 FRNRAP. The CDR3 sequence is CASGLLAGGQETQYF. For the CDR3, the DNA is TGTGCTAGTGGTTTACTAGCGGGGGGCCAAGAGACCCAGTACTTC.

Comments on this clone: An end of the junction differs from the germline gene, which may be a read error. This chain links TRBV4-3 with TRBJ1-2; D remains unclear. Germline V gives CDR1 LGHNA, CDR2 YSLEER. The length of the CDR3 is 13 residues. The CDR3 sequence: CTSSQDLPDGYTF. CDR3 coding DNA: TGCACCAGCAGCCAAGATCTTCCCGATGGCTACACCTTC.

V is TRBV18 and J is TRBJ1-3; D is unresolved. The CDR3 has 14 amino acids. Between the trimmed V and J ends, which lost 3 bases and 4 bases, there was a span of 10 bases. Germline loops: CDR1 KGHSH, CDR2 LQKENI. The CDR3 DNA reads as TGTGCCAGCTCACCCCAACGGGGAGGAAACACCATATATTTT. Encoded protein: CASSPQRGGNTIYF.

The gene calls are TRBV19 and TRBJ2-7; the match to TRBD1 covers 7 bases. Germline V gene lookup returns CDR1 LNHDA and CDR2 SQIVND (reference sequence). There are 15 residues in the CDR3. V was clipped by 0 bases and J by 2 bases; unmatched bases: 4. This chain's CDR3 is CASSIDHQGAYEQYF. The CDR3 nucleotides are TGTGCCAGTAGTATAGATCACCAGGGGGCCTACGAGCAGTACTTC.

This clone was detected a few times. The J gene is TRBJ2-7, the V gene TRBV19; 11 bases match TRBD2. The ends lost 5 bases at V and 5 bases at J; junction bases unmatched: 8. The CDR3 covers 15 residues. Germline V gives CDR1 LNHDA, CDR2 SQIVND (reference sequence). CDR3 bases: TGTGCCAGTAGTCCACTAGCGGGAGTGCCCCACGAGCAGTACTTC. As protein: CASSPLAGVPHEQYF.

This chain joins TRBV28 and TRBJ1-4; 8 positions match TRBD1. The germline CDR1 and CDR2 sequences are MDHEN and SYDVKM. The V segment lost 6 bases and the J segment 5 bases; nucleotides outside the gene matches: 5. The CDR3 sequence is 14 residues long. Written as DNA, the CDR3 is TGTGCCAGCAGCTCCGACAGGGGAAATGAAAAACTGTTTTTT. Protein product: CASSSDRGNEKLFF. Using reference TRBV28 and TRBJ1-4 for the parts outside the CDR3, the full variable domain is DVKVTQSSRYLVKRTGEKVFLECVQDMDHENMFWYRQDPGLGLRLIYFSYDVKMKEKGDIPEGYSVSREKKERFSLILESASTNQTSMYLCASSSDRGNEKLFFGSGTQLSVL.

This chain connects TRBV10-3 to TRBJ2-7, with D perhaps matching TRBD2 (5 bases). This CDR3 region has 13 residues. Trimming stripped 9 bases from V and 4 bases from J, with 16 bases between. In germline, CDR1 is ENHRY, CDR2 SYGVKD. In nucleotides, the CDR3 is TGTGCCATAAACGACGGGGAGAAATACGAGCAGTACTTC. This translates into CAINDGEKYEQYF.

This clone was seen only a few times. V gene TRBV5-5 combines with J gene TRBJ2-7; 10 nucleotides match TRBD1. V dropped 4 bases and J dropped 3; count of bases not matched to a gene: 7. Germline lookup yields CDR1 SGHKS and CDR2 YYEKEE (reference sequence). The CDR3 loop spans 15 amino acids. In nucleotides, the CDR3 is TGTGCCAGCAGCGACGGGACAGGGGTTAGCTACGAGCAGTACTTC. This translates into CASSDGTGVSYEQYF.

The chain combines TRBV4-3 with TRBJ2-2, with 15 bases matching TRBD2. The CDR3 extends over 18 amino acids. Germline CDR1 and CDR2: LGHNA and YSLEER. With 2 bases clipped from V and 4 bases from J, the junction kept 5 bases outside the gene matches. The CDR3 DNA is TGCGCCAGCAGCCAACTAGGGACTAGCGGGGGGTCCACCGGGGAGCTGTTTTTT. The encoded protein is CASSQLGTSGGSTGELFF.

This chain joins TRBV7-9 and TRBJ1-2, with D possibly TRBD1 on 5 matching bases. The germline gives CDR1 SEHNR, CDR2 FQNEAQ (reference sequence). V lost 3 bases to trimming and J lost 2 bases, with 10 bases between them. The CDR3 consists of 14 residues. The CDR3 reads CASSFSTVNYGYTF. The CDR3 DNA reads TGTGCCAGCAGCTTCTCGACAGTAAACTATGGCTACACCTTC.

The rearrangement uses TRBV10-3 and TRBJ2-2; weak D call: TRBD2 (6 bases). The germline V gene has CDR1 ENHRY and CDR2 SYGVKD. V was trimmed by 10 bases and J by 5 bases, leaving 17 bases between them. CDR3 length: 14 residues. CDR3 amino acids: CATATSRTTGELFF. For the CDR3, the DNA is TGTGCCACCGCGACTAGTAGAACTACCGGGGAGCTGTTTTTT.

The CDR3 reads CASSCTGAGCYGYTF. The DNA for the CDR3 is TGTGCCAGCAGCTGTACAGGGGCAGGGTGCTATGGCTACACCTTC. The genes are TRBV7-9 and TRBJ1-2; 7 bases map to TRBD1. This CDR3 is 15 amino acids long. Germline assignment: CDR1 SEHNR and CDR2 FQNEAQ (reference sequence). V lost 4 bases, J lost 4 bases, and 9 bases stayed unmatched. Supplemented by reference TRBV7-9 and TRBJ1-2, the full variable domain reads DTGVSQNPRHKITKRGQNVTFRCDPISEHNRLYWYRQTLGQGPEFLTYFQNEAQLEKSRLLSDRFSAERPKGSFSTLEIQRTEQGDSAMYLCASSCTGAGCYGYTFGSGTRLTVV.